Each of the 23 T cell receptor beta chains below was sequenced from the same sample in a study of blood T cell repertoires in COVID-19. Measured with immunoSEQ multiplex PCR; TCRdb has only the in-frame clones, and not every one. The data show around 80,000 clones, about 80% seen once. Material for sequencing was peripheral blood. The receptors were sampled from a woman in her sixties or seventies with acute or convalescent COVID-19.

This clone showed up just a few times. The rearrangement uses TRBV10-1 and TRBJ1-4; tentative D call: TRBD1 (6 bases). Looked up from germline, CDR1 is WNHNN and CDR2 is SYGVQD (reference sequence). This CDR3 is 14 amino acids long. The V gene lost 6 bases and the J gene lost 3 bases, with 11 bases spanning the gap. The CDR3 sequence: CASSQDSPNEKLFF. The CDR3 DNA follows: TGCGCCAGCAGCCAGGACAGCCCTAATGAAAAACTGTTTTTT.

This sequence joins TRBV6-2 or TRBV6-3 and TRBJ1-1; TRBD1 aligns across 9 bases. The CDR3 is made up of 16 amino acids. CDR1 and CDR2 from the germline V gene are MNHEY and SVGEGT. The V and J ends lost 2 bases and 3 bases, in that order; junction bases with no gene match: 7. The DNA for the CDR3 is TGTGCCAGCAGTTACAATTCCGGGACAGGGTACACTGAAGCTTTCTTT. Translated, it gives CASSYNSGTGYTEAFF.

The CDR3 sequence: CASSRYQDSNQPQHF. CDR3 DNA sequence: TGTGCCAGTAGTAGATATCAGGATAGCAATCAGCCCCAGCATTTT. J is TRBJ1-5 and V is TRBV19; D ambiguous. The length of the CDR3 is 15 residues. Germline loops: CDR1 LNHDA, CDR2 SQIVND (reference sequence). V was clipped by 4 bases and J by 0 bases, with 10 bases between them.

The chain has TRBV11-2 and TRBJ1-6; 7 bases line up with TRBD1. V lost 4 bases and J lost 7; bases outside the gene matches: 13. Per germline, CDR1 SGHAT and CDR2 FQNNGV. The CDR3 is 17 residues long. The CDR3 sequence: CASSSRGWGTENSPLHF. Written as DNA, the CDR3 is TGTGCCAGCAGCTCTAGAGGTTGGGGGACAGAAAATTCACCCCTCCACTTT.

The chain is built from TRBV2 and TRBJ2-7; D possibly corresponds to TRBD2 (7 bases). Trimming removed 5 bases from V and 1 base from J, with 24 bases in between. The CDR3 has 18 amino acids. CDR1 is SNHLY, CDR2 FYNNEI, per germline. Here the CDR3 reads CASSPLGGRVLGSYEQYF. The CDR3 bases are TGTGCCAGCAGTCCTTTGGGGGGGCGTGTTCTGGGGTCCTACGAGCAGTACTTC.

The rearrangement uses TRBV18 and TRBJ1-2; a weak D match, TRBD1 (6 bases). V dropped 6 bases and J dropped 0 bases, with 14 bases sitting between them. Germline assignment: CDR1 KGHSH and CDR2 LQKENI. CDR3 length: 15 residues. The CDR3 loop reads CASSLVDSTNYGYTF. The CDR3 DNA reads as TGTGCCAGCTCCCTAGTGGACAGCACTAACTATGGCTACACCTTC.

The chain employs TRBV6-2 or TRBV6-3 and TRBJ2-7; the match to TRBD2 covers 8 bases. Germline CDR1 MNHEY, CDR2 SVGEGT. Unmatched junction bases numbered 9, after V lost 2 bases and J lost 6 bases. This CDR3 contains 15 residues. DNA of the CDR3: TGTGCCAGCAGTTACAGGACACGCACTAGCGGCGAGCAGTACTTC. The encoded protein is CASSYRTRTSGEQYF.

This clone has just one count. The chain couples TRBV5-1 to TRBJ2-3, with TRBD2 matching 9 bases. The germline V gene has CDR1 SGHRS and CDR2 YFSETQ. V gave up 0 bases and J gave up 5 bases; unmatched junction bases: 13. CDR3 length: 18 residues. In DNA form, the CDR3 reads TGCGCCAGCAGCTTGGAGCCCCACAGCGGGGGGCCAATAGATACGCAGTATTTT. Translation: CASSLEPHSGGPIDTQYF.

The CDR3 sequence: CASSVDRDSPLHF. The CDR3 DNA is TGTGCCAGCAGCGTAGACCGGGATTCACCCCTCCACTTT. The V and J genes are TRBV9 and TRBJ1-6; D gene uncertain. V lost 0 bases, J lost 8 bases, and 6 bases lay in between. Germline CDR1 SGDLS, CDR2 YYNGEE. This CDR3 has 13 residues.

This clone appeared a single time. The rearrangement joins TRBV1 to TRBJ2-7; the tabulated D call, TRBD1, remains unverified against the DNA. TRBV1 is listed as a pseudogene. The CDR3 has 14 amino acids. CDR3 protein: CTSSQDTAEQDRYF. Here the CDR3 DNA reads TGCACCAGCAGCCAAGATACTGCTGAACAGGATCGGTACTTC.

J is TRBJ2-2 and V is TRBV18; D perhaps matches TRBD1 (5 bases). Trimming stripped 3 bases from V and 3 bases from J, with 11 bases between. Germline V CDR1 and CDR2: KGHSH, LQKENI. The CDR3 is made up of 15 amino acids. Written as DNA, the CDR3 is TGTGCCAGCTCACCTAGAATGACAGACACCGGGGAGCTGTTTTTT. This codes for CASSPRMTDTGELFF.

The chain joins TRBV29-1 to TRBJ2-5; TRBD2 is a possible D gene (5 bases). CDR3 size: 13 residues. Trimming took 5 bases from V and 3 from J, leaving 13 bases between them. Per the germline V gene, CDR1 is SQVTM and CDR2 is ANQGSEA. CDR3 amino acids: CSVLGAVEETQYF. CDR3 nucleotide sequence: TGCAGCGTTCTTGGAGCGGTGGAAGAGACCCAGTACTTC.

The chain uses TRBV3-1 (or the pseudogene TRBV3-2) and TRBJ1-4, with 8 bases matching TRBD1. This CDR3 has 15 residues. Per the germline V gene, CDR1 is LGHDT and CDR2 is YNNKEL (reference sequence). J gave up 5 bases and V 3 bases, and 5 bases lay outside the gene matches. The CDR3 here is CASSHTRGQNEKLFF. The DNA for the CDR3 is TGTGCCAGCAGCCATACCAGGGGGCAAAATGAAAAACTGTTTTTT.

The chain carries TRBV12-3 or TRBV12-4 and TRBJ1-6; D may be TRBD1 (6 bases). The germline V and J ends were trimmed by 6 bases and 10 bases, with 13 bases remaining between them. The CDR3 is 13 residues long. CDR3 DNA sequence: TGTGCCAGCAGACTTACGGGGGGCTCACCCCTCCACTTT. Translating gives CASRLTGGSPLHF.

The chain has TRBV27 and TRBJ2-3, with D possibly matching TRBD2 (5 bases). Germline V lookup: CDR1 MNHEY, CDR2 SMNVEV (reference sequence). The ends were cut back, 5 bases at V and 1 base at J, with 10 bases in the middle. The CDR3 has 14 residues. The CDR3 loop is CASSPYGGTDTQYF. CDR3 in DNA: TGTGCCAGCAGTCCTTACGGGGGCACAGATACGCAGTATTTT.

The chain is built from TRBV6-1 and TRBJ1-1, with TRBD1 matching 10 bases. CDR1 and CDR2 from the germline V gene are MNHNS and SASEGT. The CDR3 extends over 14 amino acids. Trimming at V came to 0 bases and at J to 8 bases, leaving 3 bases not matched to a gene. The CDR3 here is CASSEAGQGREAFF. CDR3 in DNA: TGTGCCAGCAGTGAAGCGGGACAGGGGAGAGAAGCTTTCTTT.

The rearrangement joins TRBV13 to TRBJ1-2; unclear D gene. Per germline, CDR1 PRHDT and CDR2 FYEKMQ (reference sequence). CDR3 length: 15 residues. V lost 0 bases and J lost 10, with 18 bases in between. The CDR3 DNA reads TGTGCCAGCAGCTTAGGGGACGGGAGCGATTGGGACTACACCTTC. As protein: CASSLGDGSDWDYTF.

There are a few counts of this clone. The chain couples TRBV4-2 to TRBJ2-7; the match to TRBD1 covers 7 bases. The J segment lost 0 bases and the V segment lost 4 bases, leaving 3 bases of the junction unmatched. Germline V gene data show CDR1 as LGHNA and CDR2 as YNFKEQ. The CDR3 contains 14 residues. CDR3 in amino acids: CASSPTGFSYEQYF. Here the CDR3 DNA reads TGTGCCAGCAGCCCGACAGGGTTCTCCTACGAGCAGTACTTC.

This rearrangement joins TRBV6-5 to TRBJ2-7; D ambiguous. Germline lookup yields CDR1 MNHEY and CDR2 SVGAGI. The germline V and J ends were trimmed by 0 bases and 3 bases, with 6 bases remaining between them. The CDR3 spans 13 residues. This chain's CDR3 is CASSYSNSYEQYF. In DNA form, the CDR3 reads TGTGCCAGCAGTTACTCGAACAGCTACGAGCAGTACTTC.

The V gene is TRBV6-2 or TRBV6-3, the J gene TRBJ1-1; 11 bases fit TRBD1. Germline V lookup: CDR1 MNHEY, CDR2 SVGEGT. V shed 5 bases, J shed 5 bases, and the junction held 7 bases outside the gene matches. CDR3 length equals 15 residues. DNA for the CDR3: TGTGCCAGCAGTCGCCGGACAGGGGGCAGGACTGAAGCTTTCTTT. This encodes CASSRRTGGRTEAFF.

The chain carries TRBV7-2 and TRBJ2-7, with 7 bases lining up with TRBD1. Germline V gene sequence: CDR1 SGHTA, CDR2 FQGNSA. Unmatched junction bases numbered 11, after V lost 3 bases and J lost 6 bases. The CDR3 is made up of 15 amino acids. CDR3 protein: CASSFRQGGGSEQYF. The CDR3 DNA is TGTGCCAGCAGCTTCCGACAGGGTGGAGGCAGCGAGCAGTACTTC.

The V call is TRBV28, the J call TRBJ2-4, with 8 nucleotides matching TRBD2. The V gene's germline CDR1 is MDHEN and CDR2 SYDVKM. With 7 bases clipped from V and 8 bases from J, the junction kept 4 bases outside the gene matches. CDR3 length equals 12 residues. CDR3 protein: CASTGGVDIQYF. The CDR3 DNA reads TGTGCCAGCACCGGGGGGGTGGACATTCAGTACTTC. Combining the CDR3 with reference TRBV28 and TRBJ2-4 gives the whole variable domain DVKVTQSSRYLVKRTGEKVFLECVQDMDHENMFWYRQDPGLGLRLIYFSYDVKMKEKGDIPEGYSVSREKKERFSLILESASTNQTSMYLCASTGGVDIQYFGAGTRLSVL.

The table lists this clone with a few counts. This rearrangement joins TRBV4-2 to TRBJ2-2, with 9 nucleotides matching TRBD2. Germline V lookup: CDR1 LGHNA, CDR2 YNFKEQ. CDR3 length: 17 residues. V trimming: 6 bases; J trimming: 5 bases; junction bases outside the gene matches: 13. The CDR3 nucleotides are TGTGCCAGCAGGCGCACCTTAGCGGGGGCGGGAACCGGGGAGCTGTTTTTT. Translated, it gives CASRRTLAGAGTGELFF.